The rows below give T cell receptor beta chains drawn from one sample of a study of cytomegalovirus exposure and HLA in healthy donors. Some clones are missing from TCRdb's copy, which holds only in-frame ones; the method was immunoSEQ multiplex PCR. This table has around 150,000 clones, about 72% appearing once. Source material: PBMCs. The origin of the receptors is a man in his 60s in good health and CMV-seronegative. The conserved cysteine and the conserved F or W are not part of the CDR3 here. The D gene is left open where the match is weak. A row's size may be missing; if present it is once, few, many or a size class.

AWSLQGRFTDTQY,TRBJ2-3,.,TRBV30,.
AWRVQGINEQY,.,.,TRBV30,TRBD1
ATGPGSDTQY,TRBJ2-3,.,TRBV5-1,.
ASSGGQSSYNEQF,TRBJ2-1,.,TRBV28,.
ASSKNRIGETQY,TRBJ2-5,.,TRBV7-2,.
ASSSSAGLSGYT,TRBJ1-2,.,TRBV7-2,.
ASSEAGGMNTGELF,TRBJ2-2,.,TRBV6-1,TRBD2
ASSSEIPEAF,TRBJ1-1,.,TRBV6-6,.
ASRALPGDYGYT,TRBJ1-2,once,TRBV5-1,.
ASSYRTGGIDEQY,TRBJ2-7,few,TRBV6-5,TRBD1
ASSLGQGNTEAF,TRBJ1-1,.,TRBV11-2,TRBD1
AISAAQGGDTEAF,TRBJ1-1,.,TRBV10-3,.
ASSLGGGSNQPQH,TRBJ1-5,.,TRBV28,.
ASSKARDRDSNSNQPQH,TRBJ1-5,.,TRBV21-1,.
ASSPGHMNTEAF,TRBJ1-1,.,TRBV19,.
ASSPLAGEITDTQY,TRBJ2-3,.,TRBV5-1,TRBD2
ASSSGLAGGTDTQY,TRBJ2-3,.,TRBV28,TRBD2
ASSRLTGGGGQPQH,TRBJ1-5,.,TRBV19,TRBD1
ASSLGTGGQTEAF,TRBJ1-1,few,TRBV27,TRBD1
ASSEYRHNTEAF,TRBJ1-1,.,TRBV10-1,.
ASRETSGRVREQY,TRBJ2-7,.,TRBV6-5,TRBD2
ASSTGTGGSETQY,TRBJ2-5,.,TRBV27,TRBD1
ASSQVGGISGANVLT,TRBJ2-6,.,TRBV4-2,.
ASSLGLMNTGELF,TRBJ2-2,.,TRBV7-6,.
ASSFAGDASYEQY,TRBJ2-7,.,TRBV13,TRBD2
ASAQGGSTDTQY,TRBJ2-3,.,TRBV28,TRBD2
ASSGGRTNTGELF,TRBJ2-2,.,TRBV2,.
ASAGLAGADTQY,TRBJ2-3,.,TRBV19,TRBD2
ASSIITRYNEQF,TRBJ2-1,.,TRBV19,.
ASGVQGSYEQY,TRBJ2-7,.,TRBV5-1,.
SSSLGGQGPQH,TRBJ1-5,few,TRBV7-9,TRBD1
ASSLEAGGPYNEQF,TRBJ2-1,.,TRBV7-9,.
ATYRGQAYEQY,TRBJ2-7,.,TRBV28,TRBD1
ASSHQVSGTSGTYEQY,TRBJ2-7,once,TRBV11-1,TRBD2
ASSWDSIANTGELF,TRBJ2-2,.,TRBV2,TRBD1
ASNQELREKLF,TRBJ1-4,.,TRBV4-2,.
ASSTNRARNTEAF,TRBJ1-1,few,TRBV19,.
ASSAPGEVEKLF,TRBJ1-4,.,TRBV2,.
ASSVGQREGLYEQY,TRBJ2-7,.,TRBV9,TRBD2
ASSWGPNTGELF,TRBJ2-2,few,TRBV7-3,.
AIRPTADNSPLH,TRBJ1-6,.,TRBV10-3,.
ASSTGTSGETQY,TRBJ2-5,few,TRBV5-6,TRBD2
ASSQDPSAGDLNNEQF,TRBJ2-1,.,TRBV4-3,TRBD2
ATRSAGQGYYGYT,TRBJ1-2,.,TRBV19,TRBD1
ATFQTGANVLT,TRBJ2-6,once,TRBV7-3,.
ASSLEWWTGKTDTQY,TRBJ2-3,.,TRBV5-1,TRBD1
ASSLAGGGGETQY,TRBJ2-5,.,TRBV27,TRBD2
ASAGGARTSPDTQY,TRBJ2-3,.,TRBV7-9,TRBD2
ASSTLGEAFNEKLF,TRBJ1-4,.,TRBV19,.
AISGEDRGHEQY,TRBJ2-7,.,TRBV10-3,TRBD1
ASSQEGTGPNQPQH,TRBJ1-5,.,TRBV4-2,TRBD1
ASSLIGQFPTVDIQY,TRBJ2-4,.,TRBV28,.
ASSRTDRFTDTQY,TRBJ2-3,.,TRBV7-9,TRBD1
ASSSTGLNDGYT,TRBJ1-2,.,TRBV7-3,.
ASSPTTQGSDYGYT,TRBJ1-2,.,TRBV5-1,.
ASSRGPGTEAF,TRBJ1-1,medium-sized,TRBV4-1,.
ASSVTSGREIGSYEQY,TRBJ2-7,.,TRBV7-9,TRBD2
ASGYGQGDTDTQY,TRBJ2-3,.,TRBV12-5,TRBD1
ASSEGLSSYNEQF,TRBJ2-1,.,TRBV18,.